This is a list of T cell receptor beta chains from one sample in a study of blood T cells in healthy people across ages. A single record per CDR3 protein comes from TCRdb applying MiXCR to the 5' RACE reads. The data show about 1 million distinct CDR3 sequences, over 35% seen once. Sequencing was carried out using blood. All receptors derive from a woman aged 55-69 years in good health. The CDR3 runs from the conserved cysteine through the conserved F or W. The D gene is left open where the match is weak. Where a row states a size, it is once, few, many or the class of an expanded clone; other rows omit it.

few	NA	TRBV20-1	TRBJ2-4	TGCAGTGCAGAGCCTCCACTAGCCAAAAACATTCAGTACTTC	CSAEPPLAKNIQYF
once	NA	TRBV7-2	TRBJ1-6	TGTGCCAGCAGCTCTTTACCGGGACCCCTCCACTTT	CASSSLPGPLHF
few	TRBD1	TRBV25-1	TRBJ2-5	TGTGCCAGCAGTGAATATAAAGGACAGGCGATGGAGACCCAGTACTTC	CASSEYKGQAMETQYF
few	TRBD1	TRBV28	TRBJ2-7	TGTGCCAGCAGTTCCCCCGGGACAGGTTTGGGCGAGCAGTACTTC	CASSSPGTGLGEQYF
once	NA	TRBV9	TRBJ2-7	TGTGCCAGCAGCGTAGGGCCCCCGTACAATGAGCAGTACTTC	CASSVGPPYNEQYF
NA	NA	TRBV6-2/TRBV6-3	TRBJ2-1	TGTACCAGCAGTTACCGAGGGATTAACAATGAGCAGTTCTTC	CTSSYRGINNEQFF
NA	NA	TRBV6-6	TRBJ1-1	TGTGCCAGCAGCCCCTGGGGTGGTGGGACTGAAGCTTTCTTT	CASSPWGGGTEAFF
NA	TRBD1	TRBV20-1	TRBJ2-7	TGCAGTGCTGGCTTAGGGACAGGGGCAACCTACGAGCAGTACTTC	CSAGLGTGATYEQYF
NA	TRBD2	TRBV28	TRBJ2-4	TGTGCCAGCAGTTTAAGAGCGGGAGGGCCGGTGACCAAAAACATTCAGTACTTC	CASSLRAGGPVTKNIQYF
few	NA	TRBV7-9	TRBJ2-5	TGTGCCAGCAGCTTTCCGGTCGGAGGGACCCACCTACAGTACTTC	CASSFPVGGTHLQYF
NA	NA	TRBV25-1	TRBJ1-2	TGTGCCAGCAGTCCAGGGGTGGACTATGGCTACACCTTC	CASSPGVDYGYTF
NA	NA	TRBV29-1	TRBJ1-2	TGCAGCGTTGAAGAACAGGGAGCGGATGGCTACACCTTC	CSVEEQGADGYTF
NA	TRBD1	TRBV20-1	TRBJ2-7	TGCAGTGCGATTGACAGGGGATCCTCCTACGAGCAGTACTTC	CSAIDRGSSYEQYF
NA	NA	TRBV28	TRBJ2-7	TGTGCCAGCAGTTCCGGGACAACTCTAAACGAGCAGTACTTC	CASSSGTTLNEQYF
NA	NA	TRBV7-6	TRBJ2-2	TGTGCCAGCAGCCGGAGCGGAGAGAACACCGGGGAGCTGTTTTTT	CASSRSGENTGELFF
NA	TRBD1	TRBV29-1	TRBJ2-1	TGCAGCGCTGCCCGGACAGGGCTCTACAATGAGCAGTTCTTC	CSAARTGLYNEQFF
NA	TRBD1	TRBV20-1	TRBJ1-6	TGCAGTGCGCGACAGGGAGCTATTAATTCACCCCTCCACTTT	CSARQGAINSPLHF
few	TRBD2	TRBV10-1	TRBJ2-3	TGCGCCAGCAGTGTTACTAGCGAGACCACAGATACGCAGTATTTT	CASSVTSETTDTQYF
NA	NA	TRBV7-8	TRBJ2-7	TGTGCCAGCAGCCCCCCGGGGCACGAGGTTTGGAATGAGCAGTACTTC	CASSPPGHEVWNEQYF
NA	TRBD1	TRBV24-1	TRBJ2-5	TGTGCCACCAGTGACAAGACAGGGAACCAAGAGACCCAGTACTTC	CATSDKTGNQETQYF
NA	NA	TRBV5-6	TRBJ1-2	TGTGCCAGCAGCTTGCGGAACCTCTATGGCTACACCTTC	CASSLRNLYGYTF
many	NA	TRBV29-1	TRBJ2-7	TGCAGCGCCGATATCGGCGGGTCTACCTACGAGCAGTACTTC	CSADIGGSTYEQYF
few	TRBD2	TRBV20-1	TRBJ2-6	TGCAGTGCTAGGACTAGCGGGAGGTACCCTGGGGCCAACGTCCTGACTTTC	CSARTSGRYPGANVLTF
NA	NA	TRBV18	TRBJ1-4	TGTGCCAGCTCACCGGAGACTGGTGAAAAACTGTTTTTT	CASSPETGEKLFF
NA	NA	TRBV10-3	TRBJ2-3	TGTGCCATCAGTGAGGGAGGGCGGGGACTCACAGATACGCAGTATTTT	CAISEGGRGLTDTQYF
few	NA	TRBV29-1	TRBJ1-1	TGCAGCGGACAGATTCTGAACACTGAAGCTTTCTTT	CSGQILNTEAFF
NA	NA	TRBV6-5	TRBJ1-2	TGTGCCAGCAGTTACAACGGGAAGACCTATGGCTACACCTTC	CASSYNGKTYGYTF
NA	NA	TRBV12-3/TRBV12-4	TRBJ2-3	TGTGCCAGCAGTTCGTCGTTGGGACGGGATAGCAGGAGACGGAAAGATATGCAGTATTTT	CASSSSLGRDSRRRKDMQYF
NA	NA	TRBV7-9	TRBJ1-2	TGTGCCAGCAGCCTAAGGGACCTACCCACCAGCTACACCTTC	CASSLRDLPTSYTF
few	NA	TRBV15	TRBJ2-7	TGTGCCACCAGCAGAGCTCAAATTTCCTACGAGCAGTACTTC	CATSRAQISYEQYF
NA	TRBD1	TRBV6-5	TRBJ2-7	TGTGCCAGCTGTCGACCGGGACAGGCCTTCTACGAGCAGTACTTC	CASCRPGQAFYEQYF
once	NA	TRBV29-1	TRBJ2-1	TGCAGCGTTGAGGGATTGGCATCTGGAGTTATAAAGACCCAGTTCTTC	CSVEGLASGVIKTQFF
few	TRBD1	TRBV27	TRBJ1-2	TGTGCCAGCAGTCCCTGGACAGGGCTGGATGGCTACACCTTC	CASSPWTGLDGYTF
few	NA	TRBV7-2	TRBJ2-5	TGTGCCAGCAGCTTAGCTAAAAGGATAGAGACCCAGTACTTC	CASSLAKRIETQYF
many	NA	TRBV4-2	TRBJ1-4	TGTGCCAGCAGCCAAGCCGAAACAGCCGATGAAAAACTGTTTTTT	CASSQAETADEKLFF
few	NA	TRBV6-1	TRBJ2-7	TGTGCCAGCAGCCCTCTTCAAGGGCTGACGGGACCCTACGAGCAGTACTTC	CASSPLQGLTGPYEQYF
NA	NA	TRBV11-1	TRBJ1-1	TGTGCCAGCAGCTCACTTCCCGGCCAGTCTCCTGAAGCTTTCTTT	CASSSLPGQSPEAFF
few	NA	TRBV6-6	TRBJ2-5	TGTGCCAGCAGGTGGGACGTCGGGGGAGAGACCCAGTACTTC	CASRWDVGGETQYF
few	TRBD2	TRBV7-9	TRBJ2-1	TGTGCCAGCTACGCGGGACTAGCGGGTTACAATGAGCAGTTCTTC	CASYAGLAGYNEQFF
NA	NA	TRBV3-1	TRBJ2-4	TGTGCCAGCAGCCAAGATTCGAACTTACGAGCCAAAAACATTCAGTACTTC	CASSQDSNLRAKNIQYF
NA	NA	TRBV6-5	TRBJ2-5	TGTGCCAGCAGTTACGGCCTAGGGTGGACCCAGTACTTC	CASSYGLGWTQYF
NA	NA	TRBV5-5	TRBJ2-7	TGTGCCAGCAGCTTGCTCGGCAGCACCCGGCGCGGCGAGCAGTACTTC	CASSLLGSTRRGEQYF
NA	NA	TRBV5-1	TRBJ2-1	TGCGCCAGCAGCCCCAACGGACTAGTCGACAGGGATGAGCAGTTCTTC	CASSPNGLVDRDEQFF
few	TRBD1	TRBV15	TRBJ2-5	TGTGCCACCTCTACAGGGGGTATGGGGGAGACCCAGTACTTC	CATSTGGMGETQYF
NA	NA	TRBV6-2/TRBV6-3	TRBJ2-7	TGTGCCAGCAGTTACGGGGGCAACTCCTACGAGCAGTACTTC	CASSYGGNSYEQYF
few	NA	TRBV5-5	TRBJ2-7	TGTGCCAGCAGCTTGGCCCCCGACCTTGATTACGAGCAGTACTTC	CASSLAPDLDYEQYF
NA	NA	TRBV27	TRBJ1-5	TGTGCCAGCAGTCCGTACAGGGCTGGCAATCAGCCCCAGCATTTT	CASSPYRAGNQPQHF
NA	TRBD2	TRBV10-1	TRBJ2-7	TGCGCCAGCAGTCTCGATCCGGGACTAAGCTCCTACAATGAGCAGTACTTC	CASSLDPGLSSYNEQYF
few	TRBD1	TRBV27	TRBJ2-1	TGTGCCAGCAGTTTATCAGGGACAGGGGTAAATGAGCAGTTCTTC	CASSLSGTGVNEQFF
NA	TRBD2	TRBV7-3	TRBJ2-4	TGTGCCAGCAGCCTAACCGCGTCTCAGCGGGGCATTCAGTACTTC	CASSLTASQRGIQYF
few	NA	TRBV12-3/TRBV12-4	TRBJ2-7	TGTGCCAGCAGTTTATTTGTACAGTCCTACGAGCAGTACTTC	CASSLFVQSYEQYF
NA	NA	TRBV7-8	TRBJ2-7	TGTGCCAGCAGCTTCATAGCTAACTACGAGCAGTACTTC	CASSFIANYEQYF
NA	TRBD2	TRBV5-1	TRBJ2-1	TGCGCCAGCAGCCAAGCGACTAGCGGGATAGGTGAGCAGTTCTTC	CASSQATSGIGEQFF
NA	TRBD1	TRBV10-3	TRBJ1-2	TGTGCCATCACGTCCCAGGGGGGTTTGGAAGGCTACACCTTC	CAITSQGGLEGYTF